The rows below give T cell receptor beta chains drawn from one sample of a study of PD-1 blockade in classical Hodgkin lymphoma. The protocol was immunoSEQ multiplex PCR, while the TCRdb copy is restricted to in-frame clones and leaves out a portion. This sample has around 25,000 clones, with almost 85% found just once. The material sequenced was peripheral blood mononuclear cells (PBMCs), taken before the second cycle of nivolumab. The receptors originated from a human donor with classical Hodgkin lymphoma. Both conserved end residues are part of each CDR3. D genes are given only for firm matches. Clone size is shown for a subset of rows, as once, few, many or a class of expanded clone.

>TRBV9|15|.|.|TRBJ1-1
CASSVGTLRDTEAFF
TGTGCCAGCAGCGTAGGGACCCTCAGGGACACTGAAGCTTTCTTT
>TRBV4-3|17|TRBD1|.|TRBJ1-2
CASSTTTDRGPTYGYTF
TGCGCCAGCAGCACCACAACGGACAGGGGGCCCACCTATGGCTACACCTTC
>TRBV19|13|.|.|TRBJ2-2
CASSIGYTGELFF
TGTGCCAGTAGTATAGGGTACACCGGGGAGCTGTTTTTT
>TRBV18|16|TRBD2|.|TRBJ2-2
CASSPPAGLHTGELFF
TGTGCCAGCTCACCACCAGCGGGGCTGCACACCGGGGAGCTGTTTTTT
>TRBV19|15|.|.|TRBJ1-5
CASKGGRQENQPQHF
TGTGCCAGTAAAGGGGGGAGACAGGAAAACCAGCCCCAGCATTTT
>TRBV30|16|TRBD1|.|TRBJ2-4
CAWSTGQGQAKNIQYF
TGTGCCTGGAGTACCGGACAGGGACAAGCCAAAAACATTCAGTACTTC
>TRBV5-4|15|.|once|TRBJ2-7
CASSLGPGRVYEQYF
TGTGCCAGCAGCTTGGGCCCAGGGCGCGTGTACGAGCAGTACTTC
>TRBV13|12|.|.|TRBJ2-1
CASSLTYNEQFF
TGTGCCAGCAGCCTCACTTACAATGAGCAGTTCTTC
>TRBV19|15|.|.|TRBJ1-5
CASSPPWGGNQPQHF
TGTGCCAGTAGTCCGCCCTGGGGCGGAAATCAGCCCCAGCATTTT
>TRBV4-1|15|.|.|TRBJ1-6
CASSQASADNSPLHF
TGCGCCAGCAGCCAAGCCTCTGCAGATAATTCACCCCTCCACTTT
>TRBV14|18|.|.|TRBJ2-6
CASSLHTYPLSGANVLTF
TGTGCCAGCAGCCTCCACACCTACCCCCTCTCTGGGGCCAACGTCCTGACTTTC
>TRBV15|16|TRBD1|.|TRBJ2-1
CATSREGQGAYNEQFF
TGTGCCACCAGCAGAGAAGGGCAGGGGGCTTACAATGAGCAGTTCTTC
>TRBV10-1|16|TRBD2|.|TRBJ2-1
CASSESKRGRKSEQFF
TGCGCCAGCAGTGAGTCAAAGCGGGGGAGAAAAAGTGAGCAGTTCTTC
>TRBV9|13|.|.|TRBJ2-2
CASSVSQTGELFF
TGTGCCAGCAGCGTGAGCCAGACCGGGGAGCTGTTTTTT
>TRBV2|14|.|.|TRBJ1-4
CASRRRDWKEKLFF
TGTGCCAGCAGAAGACGGGATTGGAAGGAAAAACTGTTTTTT
>TRBV9|13|.|.|TRBJ2-7
CASSVNPTYEQYF
TGTGCCAGCAGCGTCAATCCTACCTACGAGCAGTACTTC
>TRBV2|15|TRBD1|.|TRBJ2-7
CASRVPGQGDHEQYF
TGTGCCAGCCGAGTACCGGGACAGGGAGACCACGAGCAGTACTTC